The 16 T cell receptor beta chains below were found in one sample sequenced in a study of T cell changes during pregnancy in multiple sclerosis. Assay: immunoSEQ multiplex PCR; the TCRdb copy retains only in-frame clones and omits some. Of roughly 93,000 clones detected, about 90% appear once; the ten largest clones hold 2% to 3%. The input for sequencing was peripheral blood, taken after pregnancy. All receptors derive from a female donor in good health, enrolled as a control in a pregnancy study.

The CDR3 protein is CASSQAQGAYEQYF. Written as DNA, the CDR3 is TGCGCCAGCAGCCAAGCTCAGGGCGCCTACGAGCAGTACTTC. This chain uses TRBV4-1 with TRBJ2-7; TRBD1 might be the D (5 bases). Trimming stripped 1 base from V and 2 bases from J, with 9 bases between. CDR1 is MGHRA and CDR2 is YSYEKL in the germline V gene. This CDR3 spans 14 amino acids.

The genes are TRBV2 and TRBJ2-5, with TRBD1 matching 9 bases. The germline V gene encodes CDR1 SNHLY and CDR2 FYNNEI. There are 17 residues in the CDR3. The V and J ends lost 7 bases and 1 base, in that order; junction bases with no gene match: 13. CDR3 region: CASNYPLGTGLQETQYF. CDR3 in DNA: TGTGCCAGCAATTACCCCCTGGGGACAGGGCTCCAAGAGACCCAGTACTTC.

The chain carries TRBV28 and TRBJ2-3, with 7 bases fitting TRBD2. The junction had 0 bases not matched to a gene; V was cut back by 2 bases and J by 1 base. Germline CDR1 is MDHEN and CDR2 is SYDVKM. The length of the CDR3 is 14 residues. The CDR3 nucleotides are TGTGCCAGCAGTTTAGCGGGGGGCACAGATACGCAGTATTTT. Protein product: CASSLAGGTDTQYF.

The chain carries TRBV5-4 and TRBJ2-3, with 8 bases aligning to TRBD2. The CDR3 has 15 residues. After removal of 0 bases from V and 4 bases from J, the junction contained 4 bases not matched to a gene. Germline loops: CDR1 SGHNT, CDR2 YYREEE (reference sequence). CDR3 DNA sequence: TGTGCCAGCAGCTTGGCGGGGGGGCTTGCAGATACGCAGTATTTT. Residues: CASSLAGGLADTQYF.

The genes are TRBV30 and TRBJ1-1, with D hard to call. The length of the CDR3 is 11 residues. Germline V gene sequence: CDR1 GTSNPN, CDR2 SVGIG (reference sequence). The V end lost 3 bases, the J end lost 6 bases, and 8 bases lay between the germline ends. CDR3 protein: CAWRREAEAFF. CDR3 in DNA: TGTGCCTGGAGAAGAGAGGCTGAAGCTTTCTTT.

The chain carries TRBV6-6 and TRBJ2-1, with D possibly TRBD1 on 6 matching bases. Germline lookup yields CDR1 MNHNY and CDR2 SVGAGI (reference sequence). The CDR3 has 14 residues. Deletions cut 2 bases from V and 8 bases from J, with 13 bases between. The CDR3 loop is CASSYNRVGDEQFF. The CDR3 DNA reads TGTGCCAGCAGTTACAACAGGGTCGGCGATGAGCAGTTCTTC.

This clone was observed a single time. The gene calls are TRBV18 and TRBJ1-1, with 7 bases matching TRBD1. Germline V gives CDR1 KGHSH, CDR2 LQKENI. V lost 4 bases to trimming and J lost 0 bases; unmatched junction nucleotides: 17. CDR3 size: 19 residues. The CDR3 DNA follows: TGTGCCAGCTCACTTTCGACAGGGTGGTACTCAGGAATGAACACTGAAGCTTTCTTT. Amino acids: CASSLSTGWYSGMNTEAFF.

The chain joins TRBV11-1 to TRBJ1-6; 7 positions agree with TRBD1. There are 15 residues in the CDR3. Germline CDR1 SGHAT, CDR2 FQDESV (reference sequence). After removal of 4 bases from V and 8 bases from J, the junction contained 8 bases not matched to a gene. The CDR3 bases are TGTGCCAGCAGCTCGGTGGGGACAGTATATTCACCCCTCCACTTT. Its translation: CASSSVGTVYSPLHF.

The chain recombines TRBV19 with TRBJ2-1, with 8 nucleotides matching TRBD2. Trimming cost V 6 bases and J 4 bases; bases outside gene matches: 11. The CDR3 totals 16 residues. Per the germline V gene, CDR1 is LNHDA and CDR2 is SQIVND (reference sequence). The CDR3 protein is CASRTSSGGTYNEQFF. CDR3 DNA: TGTGCCAGTAGAACTTCCAGCGGGGGAACTTACAATGAGCAGTTCTTC.

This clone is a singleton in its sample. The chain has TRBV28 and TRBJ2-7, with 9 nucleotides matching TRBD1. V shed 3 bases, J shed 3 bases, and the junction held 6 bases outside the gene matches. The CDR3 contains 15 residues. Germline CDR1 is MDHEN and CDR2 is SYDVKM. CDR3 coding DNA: TGTGCCAGCAGTTTTCTGGGACAGGGTTACTACGAGCAGTACTTC. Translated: CASSFLGQGYYEQYF. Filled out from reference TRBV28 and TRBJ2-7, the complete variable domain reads DVKVTQSSRYLVKRTGEKVFLECVQDMDHENMFWYRQDPGLGLRLIYFSYDVKMKEKGDIPEGYSVSREKKERFSLILESASTNQTSMYLCASSFLGQGYYEQYFGPGTRLTVT.

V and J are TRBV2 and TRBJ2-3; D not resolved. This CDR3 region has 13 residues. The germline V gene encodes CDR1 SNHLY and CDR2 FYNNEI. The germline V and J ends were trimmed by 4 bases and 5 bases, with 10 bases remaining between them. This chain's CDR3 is CASSAILLDTQYF. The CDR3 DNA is TGTGCCAGCAGTGCTATACTACTAGATACGCAGTATTTT.

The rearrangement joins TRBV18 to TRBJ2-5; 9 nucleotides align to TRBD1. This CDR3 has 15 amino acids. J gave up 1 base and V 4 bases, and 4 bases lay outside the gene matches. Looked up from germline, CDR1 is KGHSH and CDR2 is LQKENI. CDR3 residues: CASSLWDRVQETQYF. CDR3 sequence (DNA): TGTGCCAGCTCACTTTGGGACAGGGTCCAAGAGACCCAGTACTTC.

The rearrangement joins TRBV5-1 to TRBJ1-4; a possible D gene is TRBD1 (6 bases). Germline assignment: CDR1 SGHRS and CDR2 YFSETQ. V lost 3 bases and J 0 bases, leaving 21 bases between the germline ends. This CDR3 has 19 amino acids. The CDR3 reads CASSSGGQGWSTTNEKLFF. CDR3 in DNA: TGCGCCAGCAGCTCCGGGGGGCAGGGCTGGAGTACAACTAATGAAAAACTGTTTTTT.

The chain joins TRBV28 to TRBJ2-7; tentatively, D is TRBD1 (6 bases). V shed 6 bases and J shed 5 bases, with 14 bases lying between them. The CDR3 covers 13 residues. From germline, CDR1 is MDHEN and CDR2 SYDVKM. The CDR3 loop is CASRGQGLHEQYF. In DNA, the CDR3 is TGTGCCAGCAGGGGGCAGGGGCTCCACGAGCAGTACTTC.

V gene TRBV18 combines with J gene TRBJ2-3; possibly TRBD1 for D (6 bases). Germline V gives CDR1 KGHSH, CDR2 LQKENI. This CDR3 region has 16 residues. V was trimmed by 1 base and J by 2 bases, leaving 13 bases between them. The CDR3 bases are TGTGCCAGCTCACCACTGGGCCAGGGGATCACAGATACGCAGTATTTT. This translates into CASSPLGQGITDTQYF.

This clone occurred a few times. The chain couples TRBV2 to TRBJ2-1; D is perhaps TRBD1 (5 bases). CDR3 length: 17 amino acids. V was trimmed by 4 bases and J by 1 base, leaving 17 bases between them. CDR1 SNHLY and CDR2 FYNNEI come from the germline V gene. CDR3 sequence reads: CASSGLLGVRSYNEQFF. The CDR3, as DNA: TGTGCCAGCAGTGGATTGTTAGGGGTGAGATCCTACAATGAGCAGTTCTTC.